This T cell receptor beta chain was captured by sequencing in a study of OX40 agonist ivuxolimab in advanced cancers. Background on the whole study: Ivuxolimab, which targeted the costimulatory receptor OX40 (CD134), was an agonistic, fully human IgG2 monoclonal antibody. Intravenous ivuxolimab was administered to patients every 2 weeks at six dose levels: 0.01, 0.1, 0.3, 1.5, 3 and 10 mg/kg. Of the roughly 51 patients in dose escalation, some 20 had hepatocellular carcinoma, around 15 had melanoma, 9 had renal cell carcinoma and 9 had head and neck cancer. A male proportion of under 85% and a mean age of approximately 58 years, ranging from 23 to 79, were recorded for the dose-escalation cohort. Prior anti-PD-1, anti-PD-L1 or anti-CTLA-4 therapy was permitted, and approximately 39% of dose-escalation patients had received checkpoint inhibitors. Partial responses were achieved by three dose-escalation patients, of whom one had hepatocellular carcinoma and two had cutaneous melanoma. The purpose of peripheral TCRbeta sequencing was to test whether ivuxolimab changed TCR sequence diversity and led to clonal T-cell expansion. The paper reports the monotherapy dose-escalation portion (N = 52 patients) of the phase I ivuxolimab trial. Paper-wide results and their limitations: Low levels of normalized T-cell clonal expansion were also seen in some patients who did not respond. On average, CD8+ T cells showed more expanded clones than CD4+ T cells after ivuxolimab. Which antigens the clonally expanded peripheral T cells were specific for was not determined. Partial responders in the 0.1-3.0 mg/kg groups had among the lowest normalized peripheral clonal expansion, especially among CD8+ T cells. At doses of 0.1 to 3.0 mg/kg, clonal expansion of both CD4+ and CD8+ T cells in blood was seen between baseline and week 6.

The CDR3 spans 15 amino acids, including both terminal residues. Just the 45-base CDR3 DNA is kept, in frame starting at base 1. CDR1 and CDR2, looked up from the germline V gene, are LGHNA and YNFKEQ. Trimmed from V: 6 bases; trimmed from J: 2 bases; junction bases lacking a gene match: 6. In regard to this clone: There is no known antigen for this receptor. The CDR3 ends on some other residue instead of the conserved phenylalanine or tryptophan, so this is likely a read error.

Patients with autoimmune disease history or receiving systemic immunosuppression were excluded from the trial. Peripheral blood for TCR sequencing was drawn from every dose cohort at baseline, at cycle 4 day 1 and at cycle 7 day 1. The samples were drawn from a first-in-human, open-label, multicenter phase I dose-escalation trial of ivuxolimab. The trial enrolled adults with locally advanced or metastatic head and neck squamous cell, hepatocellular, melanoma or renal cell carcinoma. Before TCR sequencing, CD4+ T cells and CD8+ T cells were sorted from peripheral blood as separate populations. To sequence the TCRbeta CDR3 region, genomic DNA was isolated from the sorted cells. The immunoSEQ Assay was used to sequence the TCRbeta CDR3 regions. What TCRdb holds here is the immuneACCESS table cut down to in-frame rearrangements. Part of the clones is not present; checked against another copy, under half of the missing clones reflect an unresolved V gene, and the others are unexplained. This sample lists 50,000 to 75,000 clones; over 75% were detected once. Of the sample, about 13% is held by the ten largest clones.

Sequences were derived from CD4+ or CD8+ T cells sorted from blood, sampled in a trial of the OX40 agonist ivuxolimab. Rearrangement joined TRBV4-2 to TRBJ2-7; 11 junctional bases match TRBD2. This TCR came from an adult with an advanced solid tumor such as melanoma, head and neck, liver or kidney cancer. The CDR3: CASSTGLAATYEQYL. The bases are TGTGCCAGCAGTACGGGACTAGCGGCTACCTACGAGCAGTACCTC.